This T cell receptor beta chain was obtained from a study of T cells in Graves' hyperthyroidism and ophthalmopathy. Regions amplified from RNA transcripts were the TCR beta CDR3 regions. HTBI primers were used for first-round RT-PCR of the TCR CDR3. TCRdb reanalysed the multiplex PCR reads using MiXCR and keeps one entry per CDR3 protein. The table has about 530,000 distinct CDR3 sequences, roughly 15% seen once. Trimming left V 0 bases short and J 3 bases short, with 9 bases between. The CDR3 sequence is 14 residues long. From germline, CDR1 is SGDLS and CDR2 YYNGEE. The receptor was derived from a woman aged 18-35 years with Graves' ophthalmopathy. V usage is TRBV9 and J usage is TRBJ1-2; a weak D match, TRBD1 (5 bases). The specimen was blood. Written as DNA, the CDR3 is TGTGCCAGCAGCGTAGGGGGCGAGGACTATGGCTACACCTTC. This translates into CASSVGGEDYGYTF.